Sequencing of this T cell receptor (beta chain) was carried out in a study of CXCR3-negative and CXCR3-positive naive CD8 T cells. As for the study in general: Sequencing yielded some 150 million TRB reads, roughly 1.5 +/- 0.3 million per library. Study-level results: Both naive subsets, CXCR3-negative and CXCR3-positive, displayed similar TRBV-TRBJ usage, unlike memory cells. Memory CD8+ cells showed much lower diversity, while both naive subsets displayed comparably high diversity.

With regard to this clonotype: Its antigen is currently unknown.

The CDR3 has 16 residues. CDR1 is KGHSH and CDR2 is LQKENI in the germline V gene. Researchers prepared the TRB cDNA libraries using 5' RACE with UMI labels. With the 5' RACE reads reprocessed, TCRdb shows one record per CDR3 protein and no DNA. The sample totals tens of thousands of distinct CDR3 sequences; its top ten clones hold roughly a fifth. Researchers sorted some 300,000 cells of each CD8+ T cell subset in triplicate. The J gene is TRBJ2-7, the V gene TRBV18; without DNA, the TCRdb call of TRBD1 cannot be checked. The source material was memory CD8+ T cells from blood. The sequence derives from a human donor in good health. Some clones in this sample may be carry-over from other donors' samples. CDR3 residues: CASSPTDLGPLYEQYF.